This entry features one T cell receptor (beta chain) sequence. Its antigen is unidentified. The data stem from a study of shared clonotypes between healthy human individuals. Findings of the study overall: What naive subsets generally showed was a larger estimated richness than memory subsets showed. Relative to clonotypes present in all four donors, those not shared had lower generation probabilities.

For every subset, genomic DNA was evenly distributed across several immunoSEQ plates. In the original processing: In the immunoSEQ data, sequences were junction-only and lacked quality scores, so filtering differed. Clones were sequenced by immunoSEQ multiplex PCR, and TCRdb holds only the in-frame ones, with some missing. V and J calls and clone size are as listed in that table; D and trimming were resolved from the DNA. The sample includes more than 2,000,000 clones, over 85% seen only once; the top ten take about 0.41%. This CDR3 is 15 amino acids long. The V gene's germline CDR1 is SGDLS and CDR2 YYNGEE. V dropped 1 base and J dropped 1 base, with 10 bases sitting between them.

The source material was naive CD4+ T cells from PBMCs. Documented subset: CD45RA+ positively selected. The TCR comes from a man between 18 and 35 years old in good health. Some clones in this sample may be carry-over from other donors' samples. This chain connects TRBV9 to TRBJ2-3; D may be TRBD2 (6 bases). CDR3 protein: CASSVRASGTDTQYF. The CDR3 DNA reads as TGTGCCAGCAGCGTACGGGCTAGCGGCACAGATACGCAGTATTTT.